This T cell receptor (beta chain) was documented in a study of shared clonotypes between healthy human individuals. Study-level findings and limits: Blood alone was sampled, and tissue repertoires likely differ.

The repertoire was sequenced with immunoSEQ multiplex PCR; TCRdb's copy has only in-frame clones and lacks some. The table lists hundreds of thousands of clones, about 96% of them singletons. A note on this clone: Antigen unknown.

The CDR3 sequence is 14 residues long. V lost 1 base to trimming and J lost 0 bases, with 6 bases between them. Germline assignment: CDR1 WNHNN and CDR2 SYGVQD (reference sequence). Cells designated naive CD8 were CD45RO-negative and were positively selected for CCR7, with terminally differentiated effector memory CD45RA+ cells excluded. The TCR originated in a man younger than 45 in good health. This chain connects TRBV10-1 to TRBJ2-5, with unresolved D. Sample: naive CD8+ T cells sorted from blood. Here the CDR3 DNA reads TGCGCCAGCAGTGAGTTTCAGAACCAAGAGACCCAGTACTTC. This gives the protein CASSEFQNQETQYF.